Here is one TCR beta chain with its context. The antigen it binds to is not known. It has no much larger one-base neighbor in the sample; base qualities were not kept. Counted from cysteine to phenylalanine, this CDR3 has 16 amino acids. The retained sequence is limited to the CDR3, 48 bases, with the frame set at the first base. This record comes from a study of tumor-infiltrating T cells and Merkel cell polyomavirus (dated by TCRdb to the late 2010s). About the study as a whole: CD8+ T cells specific for the Merkel cell polyomavirus KLL epitope were examined in Merkel cell carcinoma patients. The therapies patients received were varied and non-standardized, including chemotherapy, radiation and immunotherapies. TRB sequencing was performed on KLL-tetramer-sorted cells from blood or tumor-infiltrating lymphocytes in 14 samples, as well as on around eleven matched whole-tumor samples. Disease stage at presentation varied among the patients, and patient follow-up lasted a median of roughly 2.8 years, ranging from 1.1 to 6.0 years. Most whole-tumor samples were 25-micron curls cut from formalin-fixed, paraffin-embedded tissue blocks. In the whole study, one tumor sample was a frozen nodal tumor digest, and another tumor sample was a flash-frozen core biopsy of a metastasis.

Robust positive staining for Merkel cell polyomavirus Large T antigen was observed by immunohistochemistry in the tumors of all patients. Some twelve Merkel cell carcinoma patients with robust KLL-tetramer+ populations, above 0.04% of CD8+ T cells, in blood and/or cultured TIL were included. All patients were Caucasian, with a median age of roughly 60 years and a range of roughly 50 to 85 years. Lymph node tumors were analyzed for patients with unknown primaries who presented with nodal disease, or when there was not enough primary tissue. What the study reported, not specific to this receptor: A significant MCC-specific survival advantage (P = 0.0051) was associated with a greater number of unique KLL-specific clonotypes in tumors (roughly 5-110 vs 0-3). KLL-specific TRB repertoires were diverse and largely private, with only one public clonotype among a few hundred unique sequences, shared by two patients. One limitation of the study is the small sample size (n = 12 patients). Significantly improved MCC-specific survival was associated with a higher intratumoral fraction of KLL-specific T cells (roughly 1.9-20% versus about 0-0.15%). Because only a single viral epitope was studied, T cells directed against other Merkel cell polyomavirus epitopes were not captured.

The library was made by the immunoSEQ multiplex PCR assay. Adaptive Biotechnologies (Seattle, WA) carried out genomic DNA extraction, TRB sequencing and normalization. Per the authors' processing: Clonality was computed as one minus Shannon entropy of productive TRB sequences normalized by log2 of unique productive sequences. KLL-specific clonotypes in tumors were identified by matching TCRbeta CDR3 amino acid sequences with those from each patient's tetramer-sorted sample. This immuneACCESS table, as held by TCRdb, lists in-frame sequences with V and J called but not all clones. Of the missing ones, under half trace to an unresolved V gene in checked studies; the others have no known cause. Clone size and V and J calls were adopted from that table, with D and trimming inferred from the DNA. For this sample the table gives 20,000 to 30,000 clones, of which roughly nine tenths were detected only once. The ten most abundant clones make up 2.5% to 3.5% of the sample.

The chain links TRBV21-1 with TRBJ1-2; the table's D call, TRBD1, was not checked against the DNA. TRBV21-1 constitutes a pseudogene. Sequenced sample: lymph node tissue. The origin of this receptor is a man aged 50 or older with Merkel cell carcinoma. At the DNA level, the sequence is TGTGCCAGCAGCAAAACTACGGACAGCGGACGGTATGGCTACACCTTC. This encodes CASSKTTDSGRYGYTF.